These 27 T cell receptor beta chains came from one sample sequenced in a study of cytomegalovirus exposure and HLA in healthy donors. The PCR made use of 60 Vbeta and 13 Jbeta primers. TCRdb's copy holds only in-frame clones and misses some; the assay was immunoSEQ multiplex PCR. The sample carries 150,000 to 200,000 clones, around 77% recorded once. Material: PBMCs. These receptors all come from a woman younger than 45 in good health and CMV-seronegative.

This clone occurred once. The genes are TRBV5-1 and TRBJ1-1; 8 bases are shared with TRBD1. Losses at the gene ends were 4 bases for V and 4 bases for J; bases not matched to a gene: 6. The length of the CDR3 is 14 residues. Germline CDR1 and CDR2: SGHRS and YFSETQ. CDR3 nucleotide sequence: TGCGCCAGCAGCGCTCAAACAGGGGGCACTGAAGCTTTCTTT. Its protein is CASSAQTGGTEAFF.

The chain links TRBV5-6 to TRBJ1-1; maybe TRBD1 (6 bases). Germline loops: CDR1 SGHDT, CDR2 YYEEEE. The germline V and J ends were trimmed by 0 bases and 6 bases, with 12 bases remaining between them. This CDR3 contains 14 residues. The CDR3 reads CASSLVTGRAEAFF. The CDR3 nucleotides are TGTGCCAGCAGCTTGGTTACAGGGAGGGCTGAAGCTTTCTTT.

This clone was detected only a few times. The chain joins TRBV6-1 to TRBJ2-2; weak D call: TRBD1 (6 bases). V lost 1 base and J lost 3, with 6 bases in between. This CDR3 is built from 14 residues. The germline V gene encodes CDR1 MNHNS and CDR2 SASEGT. CDR3 in DNA: TGTGCCAGCAGTGAAGGGGGGCACACCGGGGAGCTGTTTTTT. Its protein product is CASSEGGHTGELFF.

The chain couples TRBV5-1 to TRBJ2-7; 10 nucleotides line up with TRBD1. The CDR3 has 15 amino acids. After removal of 5 bases from V and 4 bases from J, the junction contained 9 bases not matched to a gene. CDR1 and CDR2 from the germline V gene are SGHRS and YFSETQ. The CDR3 loop is CASRRDRGQGYEQYF. In DNA form, the CDR3 reads TGCGCCAGCAGGAGGGACAGGGGACAGGGGTACGAGCAGTACTTC.

The V and J genes are TRBV19 and TRBJ1-1; TRBD1 matches at 11 bases. Trimming at V came to 5 bases and at J to 5 bases, leaving 7 bases not matched to a gene. In germline, CDR1 is LNHDA, CDR2 SQIVND (reference sequence). This CDR3 region has 15 residues. The CDR3 sequence is CASSSLGTGGTEAFF. Written as DNA, the CDR3 is TGTGCCAGTAGTTCCCTCGGGACAGGGGGGACTGAAGCTTTCTTT.

The CDR3: CASSLAGGFSSYEQYF. In DNA form, the CDR3 reads TGTGCCAGCAGCTTAGCGGGGGGTTTCAGCTCCTACGAGCAGTACTTC. The chain employs TRBV7-2 and TRBJ2-7; the D gene is possibly TRBD2 (6 bases). CDR3 size: 16 residues. CDR1 is SGHTA and CDR2 is FQGNSA in the germline V gene. V lost 0 bases, J lost 0 bases, and 12 bases lay in between.

This chain joins TRBV5-6 and TRBJ2-7; no definite D call. CDR3 length equals 13 residues. V was shortened by 2 bases and J by 4 bases, with 10 bases between the two germline ends. CDR1 is SGHDT and CDR2 is YYEEEE in the germline V gene. The CDR3 DNA is TGTGCCAGCAGCTTATCGAGGCGTTACGAGCAGTACTTC. This translates into CASSLSRRYEQYF.

The J gene is TRBJ1-6, the V gene TRBV7-6; 11 bases are a match to TRBD1. Losses at the gene ends were 4 bases for V and 7 bases for J; bases not matched to a gene: 3. The CDR3 spans 15 residues. Germline CDR1 reads SGHVS; CDR2 reads FNYEAQ. The CDR3: CASSSGQGANSPLHF. Written as DNA, the CDR3 is TGTGCCAGCAGCTCAGGACAGGGGGCGAATTCACCCCTCCACTTT.

Concerning this clone: This sample includes further DNA sequences coding for the same CDR3. CDR3: CASSLGDSYGYTF. CDR3 in DNA: TGCGCCAGCAGCTTGGGGGACTCCTATGGCTACACCTTC. This rearrangement joins TRBV5-1 to TRBJ1-2; D might be TRBD1 (5 bases). This CDR3 region has 13 residues. V was trimmed by 0 bases and J by 4 bases, leaving 7 bases between them. Germline V CDR1 and CDR2: SGHRS, YFSETQ.

The rearrangement joins TRBV19 to TRBJ2-2; the match to TRBD1 covers 7 bases. Germline values: CDR1 LNHDA, CDR2 SQIVND (reference sequence). The CDR3 sequence is 15 residues long. V dropped 7 bases and J dropped 1; count of bases not matched to a gene: 6. This chain's CDR3 is CASKTGQLNTGELFF. The DNA for the CDR3 is TGTGCCAGTAAAACGGGACAGTTGAACACCGGGGAGCTGTTTTTT.

The chain employs TRBV5-6 and TRBJ2-1; D is undetermined. The V and J ends lost 4 bases and 6 bases respectively, with 11 bases between them. The CDR3 contains 13 residues. Germline CDR1 SGHDT, CDR2 YYEEEE. The CDR3 DNA reads as TGTGCCAGCAGCCCGGTTTCTCTCAATGAGCAGTTCTTC. It yields the protein CASSPVSLNEQFF.

The chain couples TRBV5-1 to TRBJ1-4; a weak D match, TRBD1 (6 bases). V lost 4 bases, J lost 0 bases, and 13 bases lay in between. Germline CDR1 and CDR2: SGHRS and YFSETQ. The CDR3 consists of 16 residues. The CDR3 spells CASSLRQAATNEKLFF. In nucleotides, the CDR3 is TGCGCCAGCAGCCTCCGACAGGCCGCAACTAATGAAAAACTGTTTTTT.

CDR3 protein: CASSLPSILLTGNGYTF. The DNA of the CDR3 is TGTGCCAGCAGCTTACCCTCTATTTTACTGACAGGGAATGGCTACACCTTC. This chain links TRBV7-2 with TRBJ1-2, with 7 bases lining up with TRBD1. Per germline, CDR1 SGHTA and CDR2 FQGNSA. The V gene end was trimmed by 2 bases and the J gene end by 6 bases; junction bases not matched to a gene: 15. The CDR3 extends over 17 amino acids.

This clone came up once. V is TRBV28 and J is TRBJ1-2; 7 bases fit TRBD1. The junction had 4 bases not matched to a gene; V was cut back by 6 bases and J by 0 bases. The CDR3 has 14 residues. The germline CDR1 and CDR2 sequences are MDHEN and SYDVKM. CDR3: CASREGAANYGYTF. The CDR3, as DNA: TGTGCCAGCAGGGAGGGGGCGGCTAACTATGGCTACACCTTC.

This clone has only a few counts. V usage is TRBV28 and J usage is TRBJ1-4; TRBD1 aligns across 7 bases. Per germline, CDR1 MDHEN and CDR2 SYDVKM. CDR3 size: 15 residues. V was clipped by 2 bases and J by 8 bases; unmatched bases: 8. Written as DNA, the CDR3 is TGTGCCAGCAGTTTAACAAGACAGGGTGGGGAAAAACTGTTTTTT. This translates into CASSLTRQGGEKLFF.

In the case of this clone: The conserved phenylalanine or tryptophan is not found at the CDR3 terminus, so this likely reflects a read error. The chain has TRBV5-1 and TRBJ2-7, with a weak D call TRBD1 (6 bases). Trimming left V 4 bases short and J 2 bases short, with 10 bases between. The germline V gene has CDR1 SGHRS and CDR2 YFSETQ. The CDR3 runs 13 residues. The DNA of the CDR3 is TGCGCCAGCAGCATACAGGGTCCCTACGAGCAGTACCTC. It yields the protein CASSIQGPYEQYL.

This chain connects TRBV7-6 to TRBJ1-5, with D possibly TRBD1 on 6 matching bases. From germline, CDR1 is SGHVS and CDR2 FNYEAQ. This CDR3 contains 15 residues. V lost 5 bases and J 7 bases, leaving 18 bases between the germline ends. The CDR3, as DNA: TGTGCCAGCAGCGCCGCCAGGGGTTTCGGACAGCCCCAGCATTTT. The encoded protein is CASSAARGFGQPQHF.

In nucleotides, the CDR3 is TGTGCCAGCAGCTTCGGGGTGGCAAATCTAGTGAACACTGAAGCTTTCTTT. This codes for CASSFGVANLVNTEAFF. The chain uses TRBV7-6 and TRBJ1-1; D not certain. Deletions cut 3 bases from V and 0 bases from J, with 17 bases between. CDR1 and CDR2 (germline): SGHVS, FNYEAQ. The CDR3 consists of 17 residues.

V and J are TRBV5-1 and TRBJ2-2; weak D call: TRBD1 (5 bases). Trimming took 2 bases from V and 4 from J, leaving 12 bases between them. Per the germline V gene, CDR1 is SGHRS and CDR2 is YFSETQ. This CDR3 is built from 15 residues. Here the CDR3 DNA reads TGCGCCAGCAGCTTAGACAGAATTACCACCGGGGAGCTGTTTTTT. This gives the protein CASSLDRITTGELFF.

The chain couples TRBV11-2 to TRBJ2-7; D is possibly TRBD2 (5 bases). Per the germline V gene, CDR1 is SGHAT and CDR2 is FQNNGV. V lost 1 base and J lost 2, with 12 bases in between. This CDR3 contains 15 residues. CDR3 in DNA: TGTGCCAGCAGCTTAGGCGTCCCTAGCACCTACGAGCAGTACTTC. Protein product: CASSLGVPSTYEQYF. The full variable domain, with the rest looked up from reference TRBV11-2 and TRBJ2-7, is EAGVAQSPRYKIIEKRQSVAFWCNPISGHATLYWYQQILGQGPKLLIQFQNNGVVDDSQLPKDRFSAERLKGVDSTLKIQPAKLEDSAVYLCASSLGVPSTYEQYFGPGTRLTVT.

The rearrangement uses TRBV5-1 and TRBJ2-6; no clear D. The CDR3 runs 19 residues. Germline-derived CDR1 and CDR2 are SGHRS and YFSETQ. The V end was cut by 5 bases, the J end by 0 bases, with 21 bases between. CDR3 sequence: CASSLSKAGGTSGANVLTF. CDR3 coding DNA: TGCGCCAGCAGTCTCTCGAAGGCAGGTGGAACCTCTGGGGCCAACGTCCTGACTTTC.

The chain carries TRBV6-4 and TRBJ2-3; 11 bases fit TRBD2. The germline gives CDR1 MRHNA, CDR2 SNTAGT. This CDR3 has 18 residues. J lost 1 base, V lost 8 bases, and 14 bases had no gene match. The CDR3: CASSSADTSGGGTDTQYF. CDR3 sequence (DNA): TGTGCCAGCTCCTCCGCCGATACTAGCGGGGGTGGCACAGATACGCAGTATTTT.

The J gene is TRBJ2-7, the V gene TRBV7-9; 9 bases match TRBD1. From germline, CDR1 is SEHNR and CDR2 FQNEAQ (reference sequence). Trimming took 3 bases from V and 2 from J; bases not matched to a gene: 14. The CDR3 consists of 18 residues. CDR3 DNA sequence: TGTGCCAGCAGCTTTAGTCGAGCCGGGACAGGGAATCCCTACGAGCAGTACTTC. Translated, it gives CASSFSRAGTGNPYEQYF.

The chain links TRBV4-1 to TRBJ1-6, with TRBD1 matching 11 bases. Germline V gene sequence: CDR1 MGHRA, CDR2 YSYEKL. The V gene end was trimmed by 4 bases and the J gene end by 6 bases; junction bases not matched to a gene: 8. The CDR3 covers 17 residues. In DNA form, the CDR3 reads TGCGCCAGCAGCCCCCTAGGGACAGGGGGAAGTAATTCACCCCTCCACTTT. Its translation is CASSPLGTGGSNSPLHF.

This sequence joins TRBV10-3 and TRBJ2-1; 7 positions match TRBD1. There are 13 residues in the CDR3. Per the germline V gene, CDR1 is ENHRY and CDR2 is SYGVKD. J was trimmed by 13 bases and V by 10 bases; bases with no gene match: 16. This CDR3 is CATAGTERLSQFF. CDR3 nucleotides: TGTGCCACAGCCGGGACAGAACGGCTCTCACAGTTCTTC.

DNA for the CDR3: TGTGCCAGCAGCTTAACCATGACAGATACGCAGTATTTT. Translating it yields CASSLTMTDTQYF. The chain combines TRBV7-3 with TRBJ2-3, with D unclear. Germline V CDR1 and CDR2: SGHTA, FQGTGA. The CDR3 runs 13 residues. V was cut by 0 bases and J by 3 bases, with 4 bases left in between.

The chain uses TRBV28 and TRBJ2-5; 8 nucleotides line up with TRBD1. The CDR3 has 17 amino acids. After removal of 5 bases from V and 4 bases from J, the junction contained 15 bases not matched to a gene. Looked up from germline, CDR1 is MDHEN and CDR2 is SYDVKM. The CDR3 nucleotides read TGTGCCAGCAGTCCACATGGACAGGGTCTACGAGGAGAGACCCAGTACTTC. Its protein is CASSPHGQGLRGETQYF.